This TCR beta chain was profiled in a study of T cell repertoires in cytomegalovirus infection. Turning to the study itself: Through public TCR beta signatures, both CMV infection and matching HLA type were indicated.

Using its own MiXCR run on the reads, TCRdb lists one record per CDR3 protein. The sample holds hundreds of thousands of distinct CDR3 sequences; less than 20% are singletons and the top ten take approximately 10%. Trimming removed 4 bases from V and 0 bases from J, with 10 bases in between. The germline gives CDR1 SEHNR, CDR2 FQNEAQ (reference sequence). This CDR3 has 15 amino acids. This receptor was identified in a human donor in good health (CMV status not recorded). Some clones in this sample may be carry-over from other donors' samples. The sequencing sample was made of PBMCs. The rearrangement joins TRBV7-9 to TRBJ1-3, with D unresolved. The DNA of the CDR3 is TGTGCCAGCAGCTCACTGGGTGTCTCTGGAAACACCATATATTTT. The encoded protein is CASSSLGVSGNTIYF.